These 6 T cell receptor beta chains originate from one sample sequenced in a study of T cells in Graves' hyperthyroidism and ophthalmopathy. The source material, RNA transcripts, was used to amplify TCR beta CDR3 regions. When the TCR CDR3 underwent first-round RT-PCR, the HTBI primer set was used. One entry per CDR3 protein results from TCRdb running MiXCR on the multiplex PCR reads. The table records approximately 400,000 distinct CDR3 sequences, approximately 17% of them present only once. Sequenced: blood. The receptors derive from a man between 18 and 29 years old with Graves' ophthalmopathy.

In its sample, this clonotype was seen once. The chain's CDR3 is CASSLVQGLNNEQFF. In DNA, the CDR3 is TGCGCCAGCAGCTTGGTACAGGGTCTAAACAATGAGCAGTTCTTC. The genes are TRBV5-1 and TRBJ2-1; tentative D call: TRBD1 (6 bases). Looked up from germline, CDR1 is SGHRS and CDR2 is YFSETQ. This CDR3 comprises 15 residues. V lost 0 bases and J lost 5, with 12 bases in between.

In regard to this clonotype: Since a much larger clone is just one base distant, this may be a read error. Here the CDR3 DNA reads TGTGCCAGTAGTTCCGACAGGGCAGTCCTGTTGAACACTGAAGCTTTCTTT. This gives the protein CASSSDRAVLLNTEAFF. V is TRBV19 and J is TRBJ1-1, with 7 positions matching TRBD1. The germline V gene encodes CDR1 LNHDA and CDR2 SQIVND (reference sequence). The CDR3 totals 17 residues. Trimming cost V 5 bases and J 0 bases; bases outside gene matches: 12.

Ten or more counts support this clonotype. The chain links TRBV3-1 to TRBJ2-7, with D uncertain. This CDR3 has 13 residues. With 5 bases removed from V and 7 bases from J, the gap between germline ends came to 15 bases. CDR1 is LGHDT and CDR2 is YNNKEL in the germline V gene (reference sequence). CDR3 sequence reads: CASSSRGAHEQYF. For the CDR3, the DNA is TGTGCCAGCAGCTCCCGAGGAGCTCATGAGCAGTACTTC.

V is TRBV2 and J is TRBJ2-2; either TRBD1 or TRBD2 may supply D (6 bases each). Per germline, CDR1 SNHLY and CDR2 FYNNEI. The CDR3 length is 12 residues. V lost 6 bases and J 9 bases, leaving 11 bases between the germline ends. The CDR3 reads CASSVGGRELFF. DNA of the CDR3: TGTGCCAGCAGCGTGGGGGGCCGGGAGCTGTTTTTT.

J is TRBJ2-7 and V is TRBV29-1; 7 positions match TRBD1. There are 13 residues in the CDR3. Germline V gives CDR1 SQVTM, CDR2 ANQGSEA. After removal of 6 bases from V and 0 bases from J, the junction contained 5 bases not matched to a gene. The CDR3 loop is CSVKTGSSYEQYF. The CDR3 coding sequence is TGCAGCGTAAAGACAGGGAGCTCCTACGAGCAGTACTTC.

This rearrangement joins TRBV30 to TRBJ1-4; D is uncertain. The CDR3 extends over 14 amino acids. Germline CDR1 and CDR2: GTSNPN and SVGIG (reference sequence). The V end was cut by 5 bases, the J end by 7 bases, with 17 bases between. Here the CDR3 reads CAWASGNSGEKLFF. DNA of the CDR3: TGTGCCTGGGCGAGCGGGAATTCGGGTGAAAAACTGTTTTTT.